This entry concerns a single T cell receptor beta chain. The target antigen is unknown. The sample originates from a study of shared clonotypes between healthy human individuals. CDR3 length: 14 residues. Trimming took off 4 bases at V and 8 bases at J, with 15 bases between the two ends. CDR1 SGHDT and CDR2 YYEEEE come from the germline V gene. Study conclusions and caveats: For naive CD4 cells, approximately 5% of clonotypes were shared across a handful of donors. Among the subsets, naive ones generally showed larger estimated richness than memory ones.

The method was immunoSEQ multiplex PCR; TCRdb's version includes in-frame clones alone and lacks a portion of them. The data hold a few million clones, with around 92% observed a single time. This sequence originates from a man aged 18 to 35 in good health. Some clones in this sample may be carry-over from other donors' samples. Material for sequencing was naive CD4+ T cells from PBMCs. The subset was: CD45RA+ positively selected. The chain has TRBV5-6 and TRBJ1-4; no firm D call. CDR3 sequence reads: CASSRIENSEKLFF. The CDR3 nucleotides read TGTGCCAGCAGCCGGATTGAAAATTCGGAAAAACTGTTTTTT. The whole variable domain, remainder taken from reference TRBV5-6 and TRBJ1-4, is DAGVTQSPTHLIKTRGQQVTLRCSPKSGHDTVSWYQQALGQGPQFIFQYYEEEERQRGNFPDRFSGHQFPNYSSELNVNALLLGDSALYLCASSRIENSEKLFFGSGTQLSVL.